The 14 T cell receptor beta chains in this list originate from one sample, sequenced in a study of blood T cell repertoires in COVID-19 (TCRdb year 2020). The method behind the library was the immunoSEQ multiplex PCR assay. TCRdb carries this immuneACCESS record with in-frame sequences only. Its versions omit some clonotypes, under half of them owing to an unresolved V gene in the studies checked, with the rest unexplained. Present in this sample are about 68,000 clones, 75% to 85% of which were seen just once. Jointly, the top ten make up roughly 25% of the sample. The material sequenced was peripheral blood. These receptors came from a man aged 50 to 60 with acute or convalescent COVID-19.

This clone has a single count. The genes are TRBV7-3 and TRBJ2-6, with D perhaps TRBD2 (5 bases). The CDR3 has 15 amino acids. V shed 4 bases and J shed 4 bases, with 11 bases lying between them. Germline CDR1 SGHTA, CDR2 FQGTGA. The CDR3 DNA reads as TGTGCCAGCAGCTCAATGGAGGCCGGGGCCAACGTCCTGACTTTC. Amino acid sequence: CASSSMEAGANVLTF. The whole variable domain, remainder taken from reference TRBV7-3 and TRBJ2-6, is GAGVSQTPSNKVTEKGKYVELRCDPISGHTALYWYRQSLGQGPEFLIYFQGTGAADDSGLPNDRFFAVRPEGSVSTLKIQRTERGDSAVYLCASSSMEAGANVLTFGAGSRLTVL.

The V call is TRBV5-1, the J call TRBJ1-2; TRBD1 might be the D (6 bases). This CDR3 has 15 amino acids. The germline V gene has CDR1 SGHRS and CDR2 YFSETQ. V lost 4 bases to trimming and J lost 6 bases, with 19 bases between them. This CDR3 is CASSVQGSNGDGYTF. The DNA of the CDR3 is TGCGCCAGCAGCGTCCAGGGGAGTAACGGCGATGGCTACACCTTC.

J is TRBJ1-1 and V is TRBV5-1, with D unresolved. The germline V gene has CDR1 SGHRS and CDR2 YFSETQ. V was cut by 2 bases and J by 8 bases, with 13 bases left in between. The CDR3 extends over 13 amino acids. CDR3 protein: CASSFSSQAEAFF. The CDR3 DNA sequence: TGCGCCAGCAGCTTTTCCTCGCAGGCAGAAGCTTTCTTT.

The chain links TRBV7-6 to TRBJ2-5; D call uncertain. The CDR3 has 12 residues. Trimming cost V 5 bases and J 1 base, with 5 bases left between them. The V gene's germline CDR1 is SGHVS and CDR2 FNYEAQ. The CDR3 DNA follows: TGTGCCAGCAGCCTACTCCAAGAGACCCAGTACTTC. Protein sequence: CASSLLQETQYF. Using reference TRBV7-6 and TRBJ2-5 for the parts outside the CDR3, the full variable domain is GAGVSQSPRYKVTKRGQDVALRCDPISGHVSLYWYRQALGQGPEFLTYFNYEAQQDKSGLPNDRFSAERPEGSISTLTIQRTEQRDSAMYRCASSLLQETQYFGPGTRLLVL.

The DNA for the CDR3 is TGTGCCAGCAGTGATATTCGGGGTTACAATGAGCAGTTCTTC. It yields the protein CASSDIRGYNEQFF. This chain links TRBV6-1 with TRBJ2-1; D is possibly TRBD2 (5 bases). V was shortened by 3 bases and J by 4 bases, with 10 bases between the two germline ends. CDR1 MNHNS and CDR2 SASEGT come from the germline V gene. This CDR3 comprises 14 residues.

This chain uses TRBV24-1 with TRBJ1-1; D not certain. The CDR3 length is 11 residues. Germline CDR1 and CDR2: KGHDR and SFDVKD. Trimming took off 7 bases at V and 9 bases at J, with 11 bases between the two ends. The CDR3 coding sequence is TGTGCCACCAGGGAGGGAGAGAAAGCTTTCTTT. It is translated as CATREGEKAFF.

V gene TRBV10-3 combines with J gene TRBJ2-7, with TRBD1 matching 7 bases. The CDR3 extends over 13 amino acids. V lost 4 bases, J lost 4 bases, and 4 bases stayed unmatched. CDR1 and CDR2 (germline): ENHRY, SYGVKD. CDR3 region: CAISAGQSYEQYF. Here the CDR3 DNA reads TGTGCCATCAGTGCGGGACAGTCTTACGAGCAGTACTTC.

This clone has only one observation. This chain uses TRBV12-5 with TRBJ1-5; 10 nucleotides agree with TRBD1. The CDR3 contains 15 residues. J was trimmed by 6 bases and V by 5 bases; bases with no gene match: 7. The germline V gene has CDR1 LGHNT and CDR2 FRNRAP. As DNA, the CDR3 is TGTGCTAGTGGTCTGGACAGGGGGGGCACTCAGCCCCAGCATTTT. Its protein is CASGLDRGGTQPQHF.

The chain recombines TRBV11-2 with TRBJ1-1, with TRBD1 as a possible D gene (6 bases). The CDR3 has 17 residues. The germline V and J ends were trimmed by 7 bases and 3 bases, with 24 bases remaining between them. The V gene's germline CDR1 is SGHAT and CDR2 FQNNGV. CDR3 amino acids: CASTLGGGGLWDTEAFF. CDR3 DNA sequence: TGTGCCAGCACCCTAGGGGGGGGCGGCCTCTGGGACACTGAAGCTTTCTTT.

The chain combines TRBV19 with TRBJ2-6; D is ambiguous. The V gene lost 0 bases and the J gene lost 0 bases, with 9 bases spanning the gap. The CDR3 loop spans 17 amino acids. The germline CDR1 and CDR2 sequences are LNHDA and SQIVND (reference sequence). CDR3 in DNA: TGTGCCAGTAGTATAGAATACAACCCCTCTGGGGCCAACGTCCTGACTTTC. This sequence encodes CASSIEYNPSGANVLTF.

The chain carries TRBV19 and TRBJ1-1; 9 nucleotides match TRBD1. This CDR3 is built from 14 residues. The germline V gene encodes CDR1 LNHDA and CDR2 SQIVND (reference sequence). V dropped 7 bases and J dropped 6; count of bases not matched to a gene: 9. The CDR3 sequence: CASTRDREGPEAFF. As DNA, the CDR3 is TGTGCCAGTACCCGGGACAGGGAAGGCCCTGAAGCTTTCTTT.

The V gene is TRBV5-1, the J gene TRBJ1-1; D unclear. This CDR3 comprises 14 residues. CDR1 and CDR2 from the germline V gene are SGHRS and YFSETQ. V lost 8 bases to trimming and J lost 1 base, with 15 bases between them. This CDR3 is CASTPGEGNTEAFF. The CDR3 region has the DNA TGCGCCAGTACCCCCGGGGAGGGGAACACTGAAGCTTTCTTT. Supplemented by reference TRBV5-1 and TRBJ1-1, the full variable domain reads KAGVTQTPRYLIKTRGQQVTLSCSPISGHRSVSWYQQTPGQGLQFLFEYFSETQRNKGNFPGRFSGRQFSNSRSEMNVSTLELGDSALYLCASTPGEGNTEAFFGQGTRLTVV.

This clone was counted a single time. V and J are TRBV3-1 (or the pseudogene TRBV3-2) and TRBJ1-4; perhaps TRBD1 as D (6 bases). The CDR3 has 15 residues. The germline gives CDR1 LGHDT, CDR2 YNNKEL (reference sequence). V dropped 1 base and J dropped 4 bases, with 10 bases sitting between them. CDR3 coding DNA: TGTGCCAGCAGCCAAGCGGGACACCTTAATGAAAAACTGTTTTTT. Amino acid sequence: CASSQAGHLNEKLFF.

In DNA, the CDR3 is TGCGCCAGCAGCTCAACGAACCAGGTGGGCTACGAGCAGTACTTC. It is translated as CASSSTNQVGYEQYF. The chain links TRBV5-1 to TRBJ2-7; D unresolved. Between the trimmed V and J ends, which lost 3 bases and 3 bases, there was a span of 16 bases. Germline V gene lookup returns CDR1 SGHRS and CDR2 YFSETQ. The CDR3 covers 15 residues.